Sequencing of this T cell receptor (beta chain) was carried out in a study of STAT5B mutations in CD4+ large granular lymphocyte leukemia. A single count supports this clone. Produced via immunoSEQ multiplex PCR; TCRdb's table is partial and in-frame only. The data show 40,000 to 55,000 clones, roughly 85% seen once. The CDR3 sequence is 12 residues long. Trimming took 4 bases from V and 9 from J; bases not matched to a gene: 1. The germline gives CDR1 SGHAT, CDR2 FQNNGV. This chain connects TRBV11-2 to TRBJ2-1, with 9 bases that match TRBD1. Sequenced sample: CD4+ T cells from blood buffy coats. The clonotype comes from a human donor in good health. The CDR3 here is CASSSGQGEQFF. CDR3 bases: TGTGCCAGCAGCTCGGGACAGGGTGAGCAGTTCTTC.